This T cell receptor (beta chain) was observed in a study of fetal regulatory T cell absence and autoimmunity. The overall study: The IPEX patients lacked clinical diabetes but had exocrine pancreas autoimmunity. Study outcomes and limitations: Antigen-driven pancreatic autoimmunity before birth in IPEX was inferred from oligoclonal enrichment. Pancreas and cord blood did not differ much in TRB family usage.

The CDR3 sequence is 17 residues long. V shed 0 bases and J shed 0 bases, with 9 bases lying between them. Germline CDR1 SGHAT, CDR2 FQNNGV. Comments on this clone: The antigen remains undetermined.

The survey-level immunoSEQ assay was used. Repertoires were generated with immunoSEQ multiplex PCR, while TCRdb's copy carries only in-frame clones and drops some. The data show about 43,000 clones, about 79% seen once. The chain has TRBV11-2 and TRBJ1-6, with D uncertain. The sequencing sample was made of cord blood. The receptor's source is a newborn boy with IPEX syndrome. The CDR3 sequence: CASSLDICCSYNSPLHF. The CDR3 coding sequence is TGTGCCAGCAGCTTAGACATCTGCTGCTCCTATAATTCACCCCTCCACTTT. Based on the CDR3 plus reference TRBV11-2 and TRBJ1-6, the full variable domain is EAGVAQSPRYKIIEKRQSVAFWCNPISGHATLYWYQQILGQGPKLLIQFQNNGVVDDSQLPKDRFSAERLKGVDSTLKIQPAKLEDSAVYLCASSLDICCSYNSPLHFGNGTRLTVT.